Following are 29 T cell receptor beta chains from one sample sequenced in a study of yellow fever vaccine responses in identical twins. TCRdb itself ran the RT-PCR reads through MiXCR, one entry per CDR3 protein. This table has around 15,000 distinct CDR3 sequences, around 80% appearing once. The sample here was T cells from blood (PBMCs), unsorted or a sorted subset (not recorded which), taken before or after yellow fever vaccination (not recorded which). Every receptor here comes from a woman younger than 35 who received the yellow fever vaccine.

V gene TRBV29-1 combines with J gene TRBJ2-1, with unresolved D. The CDR3 is 11 residues long. The ends were cut back, 2 bases at V and 7 bases at J, with 6 bases in the middle. Germline CDR1 and CDR2: SQVTM and ANQGSEA. The CDR3 region is CSVEPWNEQFF. The CDR3 bases are TGCAGCGTTGAACCGTGGAATGAGCAGTTCTTC.

The gene calls are TRBV7-3 and TRBJ2-1; either TRBD1 or TRBD2 may fit D (6 bases each). Germline assignment: CDR1 SGHTA and CDR2 FQGTGA. The V gene lost 5 bases and the J gene lost 8 bases, with 16 bases spanning the gap. This CDR3 is 14 amino acids long. The CDR3 coding sequence is TGTGCCAGCAGCCCCAAAGGGGGGAGGCATGAGCAGTTCTTC. Residues: CASSPKGGRHEQFF.

This sequence joins TRBV7-9 and TRBJ2-3; 8 positions agree with TRBD1. Germline assignment: CDR1 SEHNR and CDR2 FQNEAQ (reference sequence). The CDR3 consists of 14 residues. V trimming: 5 bases; J trimming: 4 bases; junction bases outside the gene matches: 5. The CDR3 DNA follows: TGTGCCAGCAGCCGACAGGGGCAAGCAGATACGCAGTATTTT. Its protein is CASSRQGQADTQYF. Full variable domain (missing parts from reference TRBV7-9 and TRBJ2-3): DTGVSQNPRHKITKRGQNVTFRCDPISEHNRLYWYRQTLGQGPEFLTYFQNEAQLEKSRLLSDRFSAERPKGSFSTLEIQRTEQGDSAMYLCASSRQGQADTQYFGPGTRLTVL.

This clonotype was counted a few times. V and J are TRBV29-1 and TRBJ2-5; 8 nucleotides line up with TRBD1. Germline V gives CDR1 SQVTM, CDR2 ANQGSEA. CDR3 length: 16 amino acids. With 1 base clipped from V and 4 bases from J, the junction kept 11 bases outside the gene matches. CDR3 nucleotides: TGCAGCGTTGAAGGCGCAGGGGGCCTTCCCCGAGAGACCCAGTACTTC. This translates into CSVEGAGGLPRETQYF.

Regarding this clonotype: One end of the junction does not line up with germline, which may come from a read error. V gene TRBV2 combines with J gene TRBJ2-3, with D maybe TRBD1 (5 bases). Germline loops: CDR1 SNHLY, CDR2 FYNNEI. The length of the CDR3 is 15 residues. The CDR3 spells CASSEGAGPTDTQYF. The CDR3 region has the DNA TGTGCTAGCAGTGAAGGGGCAGGGCCCACAGATACGCAGTATTTT. The full variable domain, completed using reference TRBV2 and TRBJ2-3, is EPEVTQTPSHQVTQMGQEVILRCVPISNHLYFYWYRQILGQKVEFLVSFYNNEISEKSEIFDDQFSVERPDGSNFTLKIRSTKLEDSAMYFCASSEGAGPTDTQYFGPGTRLTVL.

The chain employs TRBV12-3 or TRBV12-4 and TRBJ2-1, with TRBD2 identical over 7 bases. The CDR3 totals 17 residues. The V gene end was trimmed by 7 bases and the J gene end by 5 bases; junction bases not matched to a gene: 17. CDR3 protein: CASNKDGRLADHNEQFF. The CDR3 DNA sequence: TGTGCCAGCAATAAGGACGGGAGGCTAGCGGACCACAATGAGCAGTTCTTC.

The chain carries TRBV10-1 and TRBJ2-7; weak D call: TRBD1 (5 bases). Between the trimmed V and J ends, which lost 0 bases and 6 bases, there was a span of 12 bases. Germline V gene data show CDR1 as WNHNN and CDR2 as SYGVQD (reference sequence). The CDR3 runs 14 residues. The CDR3 reads CASSESRGSVEQYF. CDR3 DNA: TGCGCCAGCAGTGAGTCAAGGGGCAGCGTCGAGCAGTACTTC.

V is TRBV12-3 or TRBV12-4 and J is TRBJ2-5; D is unresolved. The CDR3 has 11 residues. V lost 3 bases, J lost 5 bases, and 4 bases lay in between. The CDR3 DNA follows: TGTGCCAGCAGTTTTAGGGAGACCCAGTACTTC. It translates to CASSFRETQYF.

This chain joins TRBV5-8 and TRBJ2-1; D might be TRBD1 (5 bases). The V gene's germline CDR1 is SGHTS and CDR2 YDEGEE. This CDR3 is built from 15 residues. Trimming removed 4 bases at V and 5 bases at J, with 16 bases between. CDR3 sequence: CASSPAVAGNNEQFF. The CDR3 coding sequence is TGTGCCAGCAGCCCAGCTGTGGCAGGGAACAATGAGCAGTTCTTC.

The chain recombines TRBV29-1 with TRBJ2-7; D is possibly TRBD2 (5 bases). The ends were cut back, 5 bases at V and 7 bases at J, with 15 bases in the middle. CDR3 length: 12 residues. Per the germline V gene, CDR1 is SQVTM and CDR2 is ANQGSEA. The CDR3 is CSVREGSGEQYF. The CDR3 region has the DNA TGCAGCGTTCGTGAGGGTTCGGGGGAGCAGTACTTC.

This chain uses TRBV3-1 with TRBJ2-4, with no clear D. V was pared by 1 base and J by 3 bases, with 4 bases between. Germline V gives CDR1 LGHDT, CDR2 YNNKEL (reference sequence). The CDR3 is 13 amino acids. The CDR3 DNA sequence: TGTGCCAGCAGCCAAGCGGTCAAAAACATTCAGTACTTC. This translates into CASSQAVKNIQYF.

This sequence joins TRBV29-1 and TRBJ1-1; no reliable D call. V was cut by 4 bases and J by 4 bases, with 16 bases left in between. CDR3 length: 14 residues. Per the germline V gene, CDR1 is SQVTM and CDR2 is ANQGSEA. The CDR3 reads CSVAGGRRGTEAFF. Written as DNA, the CDR3 is TGCAGCGTTGCGGGAGGTCGGCGCGGCACTGAAGCTTTCTTT.

The rearrangement joins TRBV4-2 to TRBJ2-1; 8 bases are a match to TRBD2. The CDR3 consists of 17 residues. J was trimmed by 10 bases and V by 4 bases; bases with no gene match: 18. The germline gives CDR1 LGHNA, CDR2 YNFKEQ. The CDR3 DNA reads TGTGCCAGCAGCCCCTCAATTTTAGCGGGACTCACGTGGGAGCAGTTCTTC. It yields the protein CASSPSILAGLTWEQFF.

The chain has TRBV5-6 and TRBJ2-5; tentative D call: TRBD1 (5 bases). V dropped 2 bases and J dropped 5 bases, with 10 bases sitting between them. The CDR3 has 13 amino acids. Germline V lookup: CDR1 SGHDT, CDR2 YYEEEE. The DNA of the CDR3 is TGTGCCAGCAGCTTAGTACAGGAGGAGACCCAGTACTTC. Amino acids: CASSLVQEETQYF. Filled out from reference TRBV5-6 and TRBJ2-5, the complete variable domain reads DAGVTQSPTHLIKTRGQQVTLRCSPKSGHDTVSWYQQALGQGPQFIFQYYEEEERQRGNFPDRFSGHQFPNYSSELNVNALLLGDSALYLCASSLVQEETQYFGPGTRLLVL.

The table lists this clonotype with a few counts. This chain joins TRBV5-4 and TRBJ2-1; no firm D call. Germline values: CDR1 SGHNT, CDR2 YYREEE (reference sequence). The V and J ends lost 0 bases and 5 bases respectively, with 6 bases between them. The CDR3 runs 13 residues. The CDR3 nucleotides are TGTGCCAGCAGCTTGGCTCCGGACAATGAGCAGTTCTTC. The encoded protein is CASSLAPDNEQFF.

This chain connects TRBV25-1 to TRBJ2-6, with TRBD2 as a possible D gene (6 bases). This CDR3 is built from 18 residues. Trimming pared 3 bases from V and 2 bases from J, leaving 17 bases between. Per germline, CDR1 MGHDK and CDR2 SYGVNS. CDR3 coding DNA: TGTGCCAGCAGTGAGGGGCAGGGACTTTTCGCTGGGGCCAACGTCCTGACTTTC. Residues: CASSEGQGLFAGANVLTF.

This clonotype was detected once. The chain combines TRBV11-1 with TRBJ2-7; D may match TRBD1 or TRBD2 (5 bases each). The CDR3 has 16 residues. Germline loops: CDR1 SGHAT, CDR2 FQDESV (reference sequence). Trimming pared 5 bases from V and 6 bases from J, leaving 23 bases between. The CDR3 DNA reads as TGTGCCAGCAGCCCACCCCGGGGCCTCCTAGAACTCGAGCAGTACTTC. Encoded protein: CASSPPRGLLELEQYF.

In its sample, this clonotype was seen a few times. The chain combines TRBV18 with TRBJ2-3; TRBD2 aligns across 7 bases. CDR3 length: 17 amino acids. Losses at the gene ends were 3 bases for V and 0 bases for J; bases not matched to a gene: 9. Germline loops: CDR1 KGHSH, CDR2 LQKENI. The CDR3 bases are TGTGCCAGCTCACCCCTAGCGGCGGCCACTAGCACAGATACGCAGTATTTT. This encodes CASSPLAAATSTDTQYF. Combining the CDR3 with reference TRBV18 and TRBJ2-3 gives the whole variable domain NAGVMQNPRHLVRRRGQEARLRCSPMKGHSHVYWYRQLPEEGLKFMVYLQKENIIDESGMPKERFSAEFPKEGPSILRIQQVVRGDSAAYFCASSPLAAATSTDTQYFGPGTRLTVL.

The genes are TRBV14 and TRBJ2-3, with D unresolved. Trimming left V 4 bases short and J 5 bases short, with 10 bases between. The CDR3 runs 13 residues. Germline CDR1 is SGHDN and CDR2 is FVKESK. The DNA of the CDR3 is TGTGCCAGCAGCCCTTTCCTTGGAGATACGCAGTATTTT. It yields the protein CASSPFLGDTQYF.

This rearrangement joins TRBV27 to TRBJ2-7, with 7 positions matching TRBD1. CDR3 length: 13 amino acids. V lost 6 bases, J lost 7 bases, and 9 bases stayed unmatched. CDR1 is MNHEY and CDR2 is SMNVEV in the germline V gene (reference sequence). CDR3 amino acids: CASRGQIGGEQYF. As DNA, the CDR3 is TGTGCCAGCAGGGGACAGATCGGCGGAGAGCAGTACTTC.

The chain couples TRBV27 to TRBJ2-1, with 7 bases aligning to TRBD1. With V trimmed by 4 bases and J by 4 bases, 4 bases remained unmatched. The germline V gene has CDR1 MNHEY and CDR2 SMNVEV (reference sequence). The CDR3 length is 14 residues. The CDR3 is CASSSGTEYNEQFF. CDR3 DNA: TGTGCCAGCAGTTCCGGGACAGAGTACAATGAGCAGTTCTTC.

This chain joins TRBV6-1 and TRBJ2-7, with TRBD2 matching over 7 bases. Germline trimming cut 2 bases from V and 3 bases from J; bases unmatched to any gene: 10. Germline CDR1 and CDR2: MNHNS and SASEGT. The CDR3 has 16 amino acids. CDR3 amino acids: CASSELEGGGIYEQYF. The CDR3 coding sequence is TGTGCCAGCAGTGAATTAGAGGGCGGGGGAATCTACGAGCAGTACTTC.

This chain links TRBV20-1 with TRBJ2-1; D is possibly TRBD1 (6 bases). V lost 5 bases, J lost 9 bases, and 11 bases lay in between. The CDR3 spans 11 residues. Germline assignment: CDR1 DFQATT and CDR2 SNEGSKA (reference sequence). The CDR3: CSARQAGEQFF. CDR3 DNA sequence: TGCAGTGCTCGACAGGCAGGTGAGCAGTTCTTC.

The chain couples TRBV29-1 to TRBJ2-1, with a possible D match to TRBD1 (6 bases). CDR1 is SQVTM, CDR2 ANQGSEA, per germline. Trimming pared 0 bases from V and 7 bases from J, leaving 19 bases between. This CDR3 spans 16 amino acids. This CDR3 reads CSVEDTRGAGRNEQFF. The CDR3 DNA reads as TGCAGCGTTGAAGATACCAGGGGTGCCGGAAGAAATGAGCAGTTCTTC.

The gene calls are TRBV20-1 and TRBJ1-5; the match to TRBD1 covers 7 bases. V was clipped by 4 bases and J by 4 bases; unmatched bases: 1. Germline CDR1 reads DFQATT; CDR2 reads SNEGSKA (reference sequence). The CDR3 consists of 12 residues. The CDR3 is CSAKQGNQPQHF. DNA of the CDR3: TGCAGTGCTAAACAGGGGAATCAGCCCCAGCATTTT.

V usage is TRBV13 and J usage is TRBJ2-3; 7 positions agree with TRBD1. Per the germline V gene, CDR1 is PRHDT and CDR2 is FYEKMQ (reference sequence). The trim removed 5 bases at V and 2 bases at J, leaving 7 bases unmatched. The length of the CDR3 is 15 residues. CDR3 amino acids: CASSLTGAYTDTQYF. DNA of the CDR3: TGTGCCAGCAGCCTTACAGGGGCCTACACAGATACGCAGTATTTT.

The chain carries TRBV4-3 and TRBJ2-2; D is undetermined. The CDR3 loop spans 13 amino acids. V was cut by 0 bases and J by 9 bases, with 8 bases left in between. Germline values: CDR1 LGHNA, CDR2 YSLEER. CDR3 region: CASSQDRRRELFF. CDR3 in DNA: TGCGCCAGCAGCCAAGACCGCCGTCGGGAGCTGTTTTTT.

The CDR3 bases are TGTGCCAGCAGTTACTCTAACAGGGTAGATGAGCAGTTCTTC. Protein sequence: CASSYSNRVDEQFF. The V and J genes are TRBV6-2 or TRBV6-3 and TRBJ2-1; D perhaps matches TRBD1 (6 bases). Trimming removed 0 bases at V and 8 bases at J, with 11 bases between. Germline values: CDR1 MNHEY, CDR2 SVGEGT. There are 14 residues in the CDR3.

V is TRBV7-6 and J is TRBJ2-1; no reliable D call. The CDR3 is 16 amino acids. With 1 base removed from V and 0 bases from J, the gap between germline ends came to 10 bases. Germline assignment: CDR1 SGHVS and CDR2 FNYEAQ. In DNA form, the CDR3 reads TGTGCCAGCAGCTTAGGGACGGGCAGCTCCTACAATGAGCAGTTCTTC. Its protein is CASSLGTGSSYNEQFF.